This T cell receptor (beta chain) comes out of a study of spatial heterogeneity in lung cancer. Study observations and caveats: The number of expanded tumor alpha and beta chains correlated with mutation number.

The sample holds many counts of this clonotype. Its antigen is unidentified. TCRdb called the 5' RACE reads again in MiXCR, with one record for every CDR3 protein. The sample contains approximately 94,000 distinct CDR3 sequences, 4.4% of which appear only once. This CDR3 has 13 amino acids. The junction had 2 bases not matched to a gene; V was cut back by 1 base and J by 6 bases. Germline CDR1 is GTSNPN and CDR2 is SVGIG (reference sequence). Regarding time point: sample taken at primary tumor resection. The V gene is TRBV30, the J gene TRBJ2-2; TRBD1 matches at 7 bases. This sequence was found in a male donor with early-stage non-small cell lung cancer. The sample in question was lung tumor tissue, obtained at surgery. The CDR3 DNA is TGTGCCTGGAGTGCTGGACAGGCCGGGGAGCTGTTTTTT. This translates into CAWSAGQAGELFF.